This TCR beta chain was retrieved from a study of blood T cell repertoires in COVID-19. Study information: Samples representing acute and convalescent COVID-19 were sourced from the United States, Italy and Spain. Sample material is recorded as cDNA or gDNA derived from T cells, B-cell-depleted T cells, or PBMCs.

Patients from Seattle were sampled longitudinally, starting during active infection. In this sample, this clone turned up a few times. V trimming: 0 bases; J trimming: 4 bases; junction bases outside the gene matches: 3. Germline CDR1 reads LNHDA; CDR2 reads SQIVND (reference sequence). This CDR3 has 15 residues. Profiling relied on immunoSEQ multiplex PCR, and the TCRdb table lists in-frame clones only, not all of them. The profile covers approximately 340,000 clones, with 87% appearing a single time and just over 9.5% taken by the ten largest. This TCR was recovered from a man aged 30 to 39 with COVID-19, enrolled during active disease. Sequenced: peripheral blood. V is TRBV19 and J is TRBJ1-5; TRBD1 matches 7 bases. The CDR3 reads CASSIEDRRNQPQHF. Written as DNA, the CDR3 is TGTGCCAGTAGTATAGAGGACAGGAGGAATCAGCCCCAGCATTTT. The whole variable domain, remainder taken from reference TRBV19 and TRBJ1-5, is DGGITQSPKYLFRKEGQNVTLSCEQNLNHDAMYWYRQDPGQGLRLIYYSQIVNDFQKGDIAEGYSVSREKKESFPLTVTSAQKNPTAFYLCASSIEDRRNQPQHFGDGTRLSIL.